These 14 T cell receptor beta chains were sequenced from one sample in a study of PD-L1 blockade in urothelial cancer. Data came from immunoSEQ multiplex PCR; TCRdb stores just in-frame clones and leaves some out. The table shows 100,000 to 150,000 clones, with roughly 82% occurring only once. The time point is: peripheral blood 6 weeks after treatment start. The sample here was PBMCs, taken around atezolizumab (anti-PD-L1) treatment. Receptor source: a man aged 50-60 years with urothelial cancer.

The chain carries TRBV2 and TRBJ2-6; 12 nucleotides match TRBD1. The V segment lost 6 bases and the J segment 4 bases; nucleotides outside the gene matches: 7. This CDR3 is 17 amino acids long. CDR1 and CDR2 (germline): SNHLY, FYNNEI. The CDR3 reads CASRAGTGGRGANVLTF. As DNA, the CDR3 is TGTGCCAGCAGAGCCGGGACAGGGGGCCGAGGGGCCAACGTCCTGACTTTC.

The chain carries TRBV9 and TRBJ2-1; possibly TRBD2 for D (6 bases). This CDR3 contains 18 residues. V was clipped by 0 bases and J by 3 bases, with 19 bases between them. CDR1 is SGDLS, CDR2 YYNGEE, per germline. The CDR3 DNA reads TGTGCCAGCAGCGTAGCCGGGAGTAGTGGTTTCGGCTACAATGAGCAGTTCTTC. Translating it yields CASSVAGSSGFGYNEQFF. Full variable domain (missing parts from reference TRBV9 and TRBJ2-1): DSGVTQTPKHLITATGQRVTLRCSPRSGDLSVYWYQQSLDQGLQFLIQYYNGEERAKGNILERFSAQQFPDLHSELNLSSLELGDSALYFCASSVAGSSGFGYNEQFFGPGTRLTVL.

A few counts support this clone. This chain uses TRBV14 with TRBJ2-2; D gene uncertain. V dropped 5 bases and J dropped 7 bases, with 14 bases sitting between them. Germline loops: CDR1 SGHDN, CDR2 FVKESK. This CDR3 has 14 residues. The CDR3 DNA sequence: TGTGCCAGCAGCATTCGACGAGGTGGCGGGGAGCTGTTTTTT. Encoded protein: CASSIRRGGGELFF.

The chain joins TRBV6-6 to TRBJ1-1; 7 bases agree with TRBD1. The CDR3 loop spans 14 amino acids. CDR1 is MNHNY, CDR2 SVGAGI, per germline (reference sequence). J gave up 5 bases and V 4 bases, and 7 bases lay outside the gene matches. CDR3 amino acids: CASSSDRVDTEAFF. For the CDR3, the DNA is TGTGCCAGCAGTTCCGACAGGGTAGATACTGAAGCTTTCTTT.

The J gene is TRBJ2-5, the V gene TRBV6-5, with 13 bases identical to TRBD2. V lost 9 bases and J lost 5; bases outside the gene matches: 9. Germline V lookup: CDR1 MNHEY, CDR2 SVGAGI. The CDR3 is 15 amino acids. The CDR3 nucleotides are TGTGCCAGTTCCGGGACTAGCGGGATGTTTGAGACCCAGTACTTC. It codes for CASSGTSGMFETQYF.

V is TRBV7-3 and J is TRBJ2-1; 10 bases are shared with TRBD2. V lost 2 bases, J lost 5 bases, and 0 bases stayed unmatched. The germline V gene has CDR1 SGHTA and CDR2 FQGTGA. The CDR3 totals 14 residues. CDR3 sequence: CASSLLAGDNEQFF. Written as DNA, the CDR3 is TGTGCCAGCAGCTTACTAGCGGGGGACAATGAGCAGTTCTTC.

The rearrangement uses TRBV19 and TRBJ1-1; TRBD1 might be the D (5 bases). CDR1 LNHDA and CDR2 SQIVND come from the germline V gene (reference sequence). The CDR3 covers 12 residues. The germline V and J ends were trimmed by 9 bases and 4 bases, with 12 bases remaining between them. CDR3 sequence: CASQGFFTEAFF. DNA for the CDR3: TGTGCCAGCCAGGGTTTTTTCACTGAAGCTTTCTTT.

In nucleotides, the CDR3 is TGTGCCAGCACCCCAACAGGGGCCTCTGGAAACACCATATATTTT. This codes for CASTPTGASGNTIYF. The chain carries TRBV2 and TRBJ1-3; 7 nucleotides line up with TRBD1. The V gene's germline CDR1 is SNHLY and CDR2 FYNNEI. This CDR3 is built from 15 residues. V shed 7 bases and J 0 bases; nucleotides not matched to a gene: 6.

The chain is built from TRBV29-1 and TRBJ2-1, with TRBD2 matching 7 bases. The CDR3 spans 14 residues. From germline, CDR1 is SQVTM and CDR2 ANQGSEA. V trimming: 5 bases; J trimming: 3 bases; junction bases outside the gene matches: 7. The CDR3: CSVSPSGYYNEQFF. CDR3 nucleotides: TGCAGCGTTAGCCCTAGCGGATACTACAATGAGCAGTTCTTC.

The V and J genes are TRBV4-1 and TRBJ1-2, with D maybe TRBD1 (5 bases). The CDR3 is 15 residues long. Trimming pared 0 bases from V and 4 bases from J, leaving 12 bases between. From germline, CDR1 is MGHRA and CDR2 YSYEKL. The CDR3, as DNA: TGCGCCAGCAGCCAAGATCTGCAGGGTGGCTATGGCTACACCTTC. It is translated as CASSQDLQGGYGYTF.

CDR3 sequence: CASSLVVMASGGFVIGTQYF. The CDR3 DNA sequence: TGTGCCAGCAGCTTAGTCGTCATGGCTAGCGGGGGCTTCGTGATAGGGACGCAGTATTTT. V usage is TRBV5-4 and J usage is TRBJ2-3, with 10 bases identical to TRBD2. Germline loops: CDR1 SGHNT, CDR2 YYREEE (reference sequence). The CDR3 sequence is 20 residues long. The ends lost 2 bases at V and 9 bases at J; junction bases unmatched: 24.

This clone was observed a single time. This chain connects TRBV11-1 to TRBJ2-6; D perhaps matches TRBD1 (6 bases). From germline, CDR1 is SGHAT and CDR2 FQDESV (reference sequence). This CDR3 has 16 amino acids. V was trimmed by 1 base and J by 2 bases, leaving 9 bases between them. CDR3 bases: TGTGCCAGCAGCTTAGGGGCAGGGGCTGGGGCCAACGTCCTGACTTTC. Protein product: CASSLGAGAGANVLTF.

The rearrangement uses TRBV7-2 and TRBJ1-2, with D unresolved. CDR3 size: 14 residues. The germline V gene encodes CDR1 SGHTA and CDR2 FQGNSA. The germline V and J ends were trimmed by 5 bases and 2 bases, with 12 bases remaining between them. CDR3 sequence: CASSQDQSNYGYTF. The CDR3 DNA is TGTGCCAGCAGCCAAGATCAGTCGAACTATGGCTACACCTTC.

The V gene is TRBV5-1, the J gene TRBJ1-2; 9 nucleotides align to TRBD1. Germline-derived CDR1 and CDR2 are SGHRS and YFSETQ. V was clipped by 4 bases and J by 4 bases; unmatched bases: 14. The CDR3 is 17 amino acids. The chain's CDR3 is CASSAGGTGSSSYGYTF. The CDR3 DNA reads TGCGCCAGCAGCGCCGGGGGGACAGGGTCATCCTCCTATGGCTACACCTTC.